This T cell receptor (beta chain) comes out of a study of OX40 agonist ivuxolimab in advanced cancers. Overall study context: Ivuxolimab is a fully human IgG2 antibody that activates OX40 (CD134). Cohort: approximately 79% men, mean age about 60, aged about 20 to 85.

Using immunoSEQ multiplex PCR, the repertoire was profiled, and TCRdb retains in-frame clones only, with some absent. Of about 73,000 clones listed, around 86% are singletons. Trimming removed 5 bases from V and 6 bases from J, with 11 bases in between. The CDR3 runs 12 residues. Germline CDR1 reads SEHNR; CDR2 reads FQNEAQ (reference sequence). This clone was picked up one time. Its antigen remains unknown. Whole-study findings and limits: The authors also found low normalized T-cell clonal expansion in some nonresponders.

This chain connects TRBV7-9 to TRBJ2-7; tentatively, D is TRBD1 or TRBD2 (5 bases each). The receptor was isolated from an adult with an advanced solid tumor such as melanoma, head and neck, liver or kidney cancer. The sequencing here drew on CD4+ or CD8+ T cells sorted from blood, taken in a trial of the OX40 agonist ivuxolimab. CDR3 nucleotides: TGTGCCAGCAGCCAACTGGGGGTCGAGCAGTACTTC. It is translated as CASSQLGVEQYF.